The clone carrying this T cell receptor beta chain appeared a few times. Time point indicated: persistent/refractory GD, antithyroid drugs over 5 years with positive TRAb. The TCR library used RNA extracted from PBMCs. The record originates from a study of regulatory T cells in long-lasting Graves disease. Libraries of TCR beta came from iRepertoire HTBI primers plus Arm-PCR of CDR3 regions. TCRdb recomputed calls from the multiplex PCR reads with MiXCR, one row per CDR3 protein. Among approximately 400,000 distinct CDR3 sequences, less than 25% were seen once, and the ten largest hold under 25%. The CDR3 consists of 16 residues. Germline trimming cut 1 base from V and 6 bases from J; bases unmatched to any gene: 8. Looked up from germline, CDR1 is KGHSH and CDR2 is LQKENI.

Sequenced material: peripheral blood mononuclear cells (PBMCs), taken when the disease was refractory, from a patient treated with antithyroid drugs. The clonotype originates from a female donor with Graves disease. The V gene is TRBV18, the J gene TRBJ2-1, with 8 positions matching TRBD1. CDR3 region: CASSPLSQGAGNEQFF. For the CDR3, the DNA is TGTGCCAGCTCACCACTGTCCCAGGGGGCGGGCAATGAGCAGTTCTTC.